A selection of T cell receptor beta chains follows, all from one sample in a study of T cell changes during pregnancy in multiple sclerosis. Assay: immunoSEQ multiplex PCR; the TCRdb copy retains only in-frame clones and omits some. This table has about 43,000 clones, roughly 88% appearing once. Sequenced material: peripheral blood, taken in the first trimester of pregnancy. The receptors derive from a female donor in good health, enrolled as a control in a pregnancy study. The CDR3 runs from the conserved cysteine through the conserved F or W. The order of the fields is J gene, V gene, CDR3 length, CDR3 protein.

j_gene: TRBJ2-3
v_gene: TRBV4-2
len: 16
CDR3aa: CASSQDPSGGYDTQYF

j_gene: TRBJ1-3
v_gene: TRBV11-2
len: 16
CDR3aa: CASSLVRGHSGNTIYF

j_gene: TRBJ1-5
v_gene: TRBV4-2
len: 14
CDR3aa: CASSPAGGDQPQHF

j_gene: TRBJ2-1
v_gene: TRBV4-2
len: 15
CDR3aa: CASSQGQGLYNEQFF

j_gene: TRBJ2-2
v_gene: TRBV27
len: 14
CDR3aa: CASSFKGPTGELFF

j_gene: TRBJ1-2
v_gene: TRBV28
len: 15
CDR3aa: CASSSGPGARNGYTF

j_gene: TRBJ2-1
v_gene: TRBV10-2
len: 16
CDR3aa: CASSEFRTGTYNEQFF

j_gene: TRBJ2-1
v_gene: TRBV27
len: 15
CDR3aa: CASSEPSGGYNEQFF

j_gene: TRBJ2-4
v_gene: TRBV7-8
len: 17
CDR3aa: CASSLDPLRGAKNIQYF

j_gene: TRBJ2-7
v_gene: TRBV6-5
len: 11
CDR3aa: CASSTRDEQYF

j_gene: TRBJ2-3
v_gene: TRBV5-4
len: 17
CDR3aa: CASSLGFERKSTDTQYF

j_gene: TRBJ2-3
v_gene: TRBV6-1
len: 19
CDR3aa: CASSEGHRTSGRATDTQYF

j_gene: TRBJ2-2
v_gene: TRBV9
len: 15
CDR3aa: CASSWDYRNTGELFF

j_gene: TRBJ1-6
v_gene: TRBV28
len: 15
CDR3aa: CASSHGTEDNSPLHF

j_gene: TRBJ1-2
v_gene: TRBV4-2
len: 13
CDR3aa: CASSPGQAYGYTF

j_gene: TRBJ2-2
v_gene: TRBV7-2
len: 16
CDR3aa: CASSLTVPSSTGELFF

j_gene: TRBJ1-1
v_gene: TRBV2
len: 14
CDR3aa: CASRETGGGGEAFF

j_gene: TRBJ1-6
v_gene: TRBV5-4
len: 13
CDR3aa: CARRGQGDSPLHF

j_gene: TRBJ2-7
v_gene: TRBV6-5
len: 12
CDR3aa: CASSWTSGVQYF

j_gene: TRBJ1-1
v_gene: TRBV28
len: 13
CDR3aa: CASSSQGRTEAFF

j_gene: TRBJ2-6
v_gene: TRBV15
len: 16
CDR3aa: CATSEGEGSGANVLTF

j_gene: TRBJ1-1
v_gene: TRBV5-5
len: 13
CDR3aa: CASSLPTGAEAFF

j_gene: TRBJ2-1
v_gene: TRBV19
len: 15
CDR3aa: CASSLPGQGAGEQFF

j_gene: TRBJ1-2
v_gene: TRBV5-6
len: 13
CDR3aa: CASSSQGVYGYTF

j_gene: TRBJ2-7
v_gene: TRBV7-9
len: 11
CDR3aa: CASSQEYEQYF

j_gene: TRBJ2-2
v_gene: TRBV28
len: 13
CDR3aa: CASSLVGLGELFF

j_gene: TRBJ1-2
v_gene: TRBV27
len: 15
CDR3aa: CASSPYRERNYGYTF

j_gene: TRBJ1-1
v_gene: TRBV4-3
len: 16
CDR3aa: CASSQTGTGMGTEAFF

j_gene: TRBJ1-5
v_gene: TRBV7-9
len: 14
CDR3aa: CASSLEGWGQPQHF

j_gene: TRBJ2-1
v_gene: TRBV9
len: 16
CDR3aa: CASSVGPGGQGNEQFF

j_gene: TRBJ2-5
v_gene: TRBV7-2
len: 14
CDR3aa: CASSLDGGKETQYF

j_gene: TRBJ2-1
v_gene: TRBV18
len: 16
CDR3aa: CASSSTSASSYNEQFF

j_gene: TRBJ1-2
v_gene: TRBV4-1
len: 14
CDR3aa: CASSQGTGVYGYTF

j_gene: TRBJ1-2
v_gene: TRBV28
len: 14
CDR3aa: CASSPPGQVSGYTF

j_gene: TRBJ1-1
v_gene: TRBV19
len: 13
CDR3aa: CASSVDRESIAFF

j_gene: TRBJ2-5
v_gene: TRBV4-3
len: 16
CDR3aa: CASSQDRAGIRETQYF